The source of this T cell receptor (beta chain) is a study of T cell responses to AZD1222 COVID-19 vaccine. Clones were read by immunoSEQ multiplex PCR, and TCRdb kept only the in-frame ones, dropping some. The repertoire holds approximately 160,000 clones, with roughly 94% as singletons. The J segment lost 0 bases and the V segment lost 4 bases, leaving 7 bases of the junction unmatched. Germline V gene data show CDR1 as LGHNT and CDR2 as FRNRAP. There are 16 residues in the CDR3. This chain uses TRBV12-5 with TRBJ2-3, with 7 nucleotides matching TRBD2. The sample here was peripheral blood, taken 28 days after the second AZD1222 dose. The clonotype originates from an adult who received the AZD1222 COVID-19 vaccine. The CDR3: CASGSPSGGSTDTQYF. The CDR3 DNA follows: TGTGCTAGTGGTTCCCCCTCGGGGGGTAGCACAGATACGCAGTATTTT. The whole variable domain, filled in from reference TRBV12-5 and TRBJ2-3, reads DARVTQTPRHKVTEMGQEVTMRCQPILGHNTVFWYRQTMMQGLELLAYFRNRAPLDDSGMPKDRFSAEMPDATLATLKIQPSEPRDSAVYFCASGSPSGGSTDTQYFGPGTRLTVL.